The clone carrying this T cell receptor beta chain is medium-sized. What it binds is not known. This CDR3 has 13 amino acids. Trimming took 5 bases from V and 2 from J, leaving 12 bases between them. CDR1 is SQVTM, CDR2 ANQGSEA, per germline. TCR beta VDJ and CDR3 profiles were obtained from a genomic DNA template. Using its own MiXCR run on the reads, TCRdb lists one record per CDR3 protein. The sample lists about 210,000 distinct CDR3 sequences, roughly 35% occurring once. This record comes from a study of CD8+CD57+ T cells in acquired aplastic anemia. For the study at large: CD4+ and CD8+ cells, once sorted, gave DNA averaging approximately 3.3 ug.

Notes on the study in general: In CD8+ cells, Simpson's diversity showed no significant difference between patients and controls. Patients had around 28 CD8+ CDR3 sequences in common with controls (the shared set).

The receptor's source is a human donor in good health, serving as a control. The sample taken for sequencing was sorted CD4+, CD8+, or CD8+CD57+ T cells (not recorded which) from PBMCs. V is TRBV29-1 and J is TRBJ1-1; D remains ambiguous. This chain's CDR3 is CSVSSAQNTEAFF. The DNA for the CDR3 is TGCAGCGTTAGCTCAGCCCAAAACACTGAAGCTTTCTTT.